These T cell receptor beta chains were read from a single sample in a study of blood T cell repertoires in COVID-19. TCRdb's table, derived via immunoSEQ multiplex PCR, lists solely in-frame clones and lacks some. The sample yields fewer than 200,000 clones, 70% to 90% seen once. What was sequenced was peripheral blood. The source of these receptors is a man aged 40-50 years with active or convalescent COVID-19. CDR3s include the opening cysteine and the closing phenylalanine or tryptophan. The order of the fields is J gene, V gene, D gene, CDR3 protein. D genes are given only for firm matches.

>TRBJ1-5|TRBV28|TRBD1
CASSALTGVHQPQHF
>TRBJ2-3|TRBV7-9|.
CASSLRAGATDTQYF
>TRBJ1-2|TRBV7-9|TRBD1
CASSSSPGQGPGYTF
>TRBJ1-2|TRBV6-5|TRBD1
CASSQGQTRGYTF
>TRBJ1-2|TRBV27|TRBD1
CASSKDRVPTYGYTF
>TRBJ2-2|TRBV19|.
CASSLAAGELFF
>TRBJ2-1|TRBV18|.
CASSPRGGNEQFF
>TRBJ2-2|TRBV2|TRBD1
CASSPGQGAGGELFF
>TRBJ2-3|TRBV5-3|.
CARSWTGGDTQYF
>TRBJ2-5|TRBV9|.
CASSVASQRQETQYF
>TRBJ2-5|TRBV7-2|.
CASSRDTQETQYF
>TRBJ1-3|TRBV5-1|.
CASSLGSAGNTIYF
>TRBJ1-1|TRBV18|.
CASSAGLNTEAFF
>TRBJ2-3|TRBV6-6|.
CASSYLASTDTQYF
>TRBJ1-2|TRBV28|.
CAIGGGAPNYGYTF
>TRBJ1-1|TRBV5-1|.
CASSLGGQGATEAFF
>TRBJ1-1|TRBV6-5|TRBD1
CASSRDSASTEAFF
>TRBJ1-4|TRBV19|.
CASSIAGRLNEKLFF
>TRBJ2-5|TRBV18|TRBD1
CASSPRDRDMETQYF
>TRBJ1-6|TRBV5-1|.
CASSLAQSNNSPLHF
>TRBJ1-1|TRBV6-4|.
CASSAETNTEAFF
>TRBJ2-2|TRBV5-1|TRBD1
CASSLVAGGYSGELFF
>TRBJ1-2|TRBV3-1/TRBV3-2|.
CASSQDIGRGSANYGYTF